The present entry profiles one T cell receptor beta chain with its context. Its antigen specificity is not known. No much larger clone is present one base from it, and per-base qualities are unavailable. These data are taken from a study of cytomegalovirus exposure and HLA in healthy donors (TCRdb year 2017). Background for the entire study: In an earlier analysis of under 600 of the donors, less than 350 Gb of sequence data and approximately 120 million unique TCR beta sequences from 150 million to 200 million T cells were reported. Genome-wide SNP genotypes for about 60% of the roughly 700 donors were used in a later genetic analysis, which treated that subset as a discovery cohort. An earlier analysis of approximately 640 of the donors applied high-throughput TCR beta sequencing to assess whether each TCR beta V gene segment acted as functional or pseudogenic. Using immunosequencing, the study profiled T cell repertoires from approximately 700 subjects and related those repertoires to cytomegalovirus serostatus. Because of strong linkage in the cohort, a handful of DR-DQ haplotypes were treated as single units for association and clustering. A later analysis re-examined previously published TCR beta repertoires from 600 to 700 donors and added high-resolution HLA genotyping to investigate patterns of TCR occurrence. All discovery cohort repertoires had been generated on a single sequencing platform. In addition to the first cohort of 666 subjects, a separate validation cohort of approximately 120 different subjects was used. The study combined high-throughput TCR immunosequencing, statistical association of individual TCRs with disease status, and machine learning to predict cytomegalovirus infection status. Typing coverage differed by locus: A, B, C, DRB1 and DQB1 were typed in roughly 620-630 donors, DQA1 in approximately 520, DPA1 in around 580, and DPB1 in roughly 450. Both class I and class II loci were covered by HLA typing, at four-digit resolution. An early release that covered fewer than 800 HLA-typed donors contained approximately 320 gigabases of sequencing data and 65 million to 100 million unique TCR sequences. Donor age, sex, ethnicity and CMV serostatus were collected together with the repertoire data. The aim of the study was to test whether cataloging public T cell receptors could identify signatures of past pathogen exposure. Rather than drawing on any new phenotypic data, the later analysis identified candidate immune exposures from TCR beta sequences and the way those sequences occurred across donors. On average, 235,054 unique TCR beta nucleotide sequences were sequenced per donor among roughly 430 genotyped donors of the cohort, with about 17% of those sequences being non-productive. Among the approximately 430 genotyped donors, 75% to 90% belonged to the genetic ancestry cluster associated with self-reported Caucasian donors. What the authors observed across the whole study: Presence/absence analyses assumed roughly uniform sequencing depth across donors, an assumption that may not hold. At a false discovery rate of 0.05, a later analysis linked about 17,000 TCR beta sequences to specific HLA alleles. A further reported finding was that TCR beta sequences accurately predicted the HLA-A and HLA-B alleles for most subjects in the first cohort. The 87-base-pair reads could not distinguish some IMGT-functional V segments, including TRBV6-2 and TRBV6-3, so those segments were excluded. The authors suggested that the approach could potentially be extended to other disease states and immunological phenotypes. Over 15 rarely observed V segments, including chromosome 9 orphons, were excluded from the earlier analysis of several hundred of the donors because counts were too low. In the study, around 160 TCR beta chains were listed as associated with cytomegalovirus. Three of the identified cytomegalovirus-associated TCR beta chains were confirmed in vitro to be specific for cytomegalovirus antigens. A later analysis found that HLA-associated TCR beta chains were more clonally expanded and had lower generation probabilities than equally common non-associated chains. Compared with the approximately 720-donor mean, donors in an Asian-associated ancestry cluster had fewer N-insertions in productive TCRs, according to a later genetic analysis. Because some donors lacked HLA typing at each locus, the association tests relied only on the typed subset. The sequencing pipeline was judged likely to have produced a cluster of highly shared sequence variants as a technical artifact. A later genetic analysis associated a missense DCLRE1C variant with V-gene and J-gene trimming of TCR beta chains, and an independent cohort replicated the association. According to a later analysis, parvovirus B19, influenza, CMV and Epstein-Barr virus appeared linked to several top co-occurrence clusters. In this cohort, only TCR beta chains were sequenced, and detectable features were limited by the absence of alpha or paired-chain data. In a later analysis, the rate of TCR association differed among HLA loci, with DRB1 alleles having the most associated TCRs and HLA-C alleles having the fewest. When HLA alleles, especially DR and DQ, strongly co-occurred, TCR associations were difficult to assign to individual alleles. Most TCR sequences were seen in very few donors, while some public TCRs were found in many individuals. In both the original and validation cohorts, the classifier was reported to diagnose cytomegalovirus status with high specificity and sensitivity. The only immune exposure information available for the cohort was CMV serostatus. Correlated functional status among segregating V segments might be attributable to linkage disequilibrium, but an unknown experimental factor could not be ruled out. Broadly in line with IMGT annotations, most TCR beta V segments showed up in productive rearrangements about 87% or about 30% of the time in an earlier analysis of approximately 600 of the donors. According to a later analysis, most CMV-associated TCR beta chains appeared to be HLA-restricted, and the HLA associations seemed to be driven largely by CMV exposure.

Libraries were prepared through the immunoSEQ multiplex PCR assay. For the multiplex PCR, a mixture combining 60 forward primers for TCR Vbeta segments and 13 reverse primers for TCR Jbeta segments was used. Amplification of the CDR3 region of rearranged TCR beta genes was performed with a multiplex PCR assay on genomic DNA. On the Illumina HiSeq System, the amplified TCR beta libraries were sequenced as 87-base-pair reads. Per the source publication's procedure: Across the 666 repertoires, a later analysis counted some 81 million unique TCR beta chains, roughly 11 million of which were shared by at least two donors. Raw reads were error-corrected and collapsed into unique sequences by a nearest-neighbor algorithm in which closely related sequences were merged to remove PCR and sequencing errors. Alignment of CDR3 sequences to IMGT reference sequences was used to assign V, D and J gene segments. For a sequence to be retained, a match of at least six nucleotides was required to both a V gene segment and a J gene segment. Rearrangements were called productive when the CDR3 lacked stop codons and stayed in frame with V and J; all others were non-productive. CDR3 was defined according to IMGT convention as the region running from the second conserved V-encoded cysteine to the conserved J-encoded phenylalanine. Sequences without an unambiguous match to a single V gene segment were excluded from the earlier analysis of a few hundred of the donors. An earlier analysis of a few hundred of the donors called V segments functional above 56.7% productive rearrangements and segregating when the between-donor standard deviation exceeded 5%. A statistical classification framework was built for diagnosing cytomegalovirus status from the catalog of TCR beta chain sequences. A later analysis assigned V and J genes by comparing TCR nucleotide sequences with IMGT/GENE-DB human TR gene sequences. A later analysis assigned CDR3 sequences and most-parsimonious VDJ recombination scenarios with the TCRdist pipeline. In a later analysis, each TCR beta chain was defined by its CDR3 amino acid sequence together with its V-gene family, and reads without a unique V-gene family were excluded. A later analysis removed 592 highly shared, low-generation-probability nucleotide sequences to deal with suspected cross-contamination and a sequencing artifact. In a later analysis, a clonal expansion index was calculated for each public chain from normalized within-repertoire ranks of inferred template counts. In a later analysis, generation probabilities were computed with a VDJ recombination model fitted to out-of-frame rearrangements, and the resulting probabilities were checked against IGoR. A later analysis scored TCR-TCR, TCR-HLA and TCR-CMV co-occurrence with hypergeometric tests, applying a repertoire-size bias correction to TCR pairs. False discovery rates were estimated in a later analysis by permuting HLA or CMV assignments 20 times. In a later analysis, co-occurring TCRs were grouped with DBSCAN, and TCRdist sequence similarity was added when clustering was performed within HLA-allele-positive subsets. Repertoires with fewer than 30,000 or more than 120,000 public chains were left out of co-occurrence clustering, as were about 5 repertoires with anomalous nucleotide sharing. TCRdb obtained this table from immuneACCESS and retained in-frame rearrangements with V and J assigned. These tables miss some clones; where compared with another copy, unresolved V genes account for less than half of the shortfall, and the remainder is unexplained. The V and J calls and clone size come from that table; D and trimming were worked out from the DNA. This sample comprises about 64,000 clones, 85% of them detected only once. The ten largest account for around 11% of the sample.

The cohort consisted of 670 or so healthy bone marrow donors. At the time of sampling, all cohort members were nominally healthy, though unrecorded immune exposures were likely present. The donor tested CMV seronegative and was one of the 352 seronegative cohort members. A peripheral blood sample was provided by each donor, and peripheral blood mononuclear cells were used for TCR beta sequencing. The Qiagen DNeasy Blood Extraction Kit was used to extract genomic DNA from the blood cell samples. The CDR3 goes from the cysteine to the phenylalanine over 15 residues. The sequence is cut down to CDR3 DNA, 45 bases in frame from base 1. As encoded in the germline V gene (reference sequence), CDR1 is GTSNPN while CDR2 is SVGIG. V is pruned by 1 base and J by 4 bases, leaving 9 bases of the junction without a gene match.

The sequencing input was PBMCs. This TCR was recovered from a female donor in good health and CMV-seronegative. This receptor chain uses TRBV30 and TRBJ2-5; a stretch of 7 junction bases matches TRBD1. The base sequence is TGTGCCTGGAGTGGACGGGGACACAGGGGAGAGACCCAGTACTTC. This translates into CAWSGRGHRGETQYF.